This TCR beta chain derives from a study of T cell responses to AZD1222 COVID-19 vaccine. Germline CDR1 and CDR2: LNHDA and SQIVND (reference sequence). The CDR3 loop spans 18 amino acids. The V end lost 5 bases, the J end lost 3 bases, and 23 bases lay between the germline ends. Findings and limits, study-wide: Researchers took repertoire samples only after the peak T cell response had come. Females made up more of the donors, who were largely white British, and clonal diversity may have come out too low.

The method was immunoSEQ multiplex PCR; TCRdb's version includes in-frame clones alone and lacks a portion of them. The sample carries about 78,000 clones, approximately 86% recorded once. A note on this clone: Its antigen is undetermined.

The origin of this receptor is an adult in good health. This specimen consisted of peripheral blood, obtained on day 0 of MenACWY control vaccination. The chain uses TRBV19 and TRBJ1-5; D is possibly TRBD1 (5 bases). The CDR3 spells CASSWVSGTGRFNQPQHF. DNA for the CDR3: TGTGCCAGTAGTTGGGTATCCGGTACAGGCAGATTCAATCAGCCCCAGCATTTT.